This record covers a single T cell receptor beta chain. Its specificity is unknown. The sample is drawn from a study of beta chain features in type 1 diabetes. Study details: Regarding age, gender and cell yields, patients proved similar to healthy donors. Overall study results and limits: The study notes PCR might favor shorter templates equally in patients and controls. All four CD4+ subsets of Type 1 diabetes patients contained TCRB CDR3s that were moderately but significantly shorter.

The V segment lost 2 bases and the J segment 1 base; nucleotides outside the gene matches: 4. The CDR3 is made up of 16 amino acids. CDR1 is MGHDK and CDR2 is SYGVNS in the germline V gene. Of the isolated RNA, all was reverse transcribed, and so the sequenced material was expressed TCRB transcripts. TCRdb's table, derived via immunoSEQ multiplex PCR, lists solely in-frame clones and lacks some. Of roughly 340,000 clones in the sample, about 14% were seen once. This clonotype was sampled from a woman between 18 and 29 years old with type 1 diabetes. V gene TRBV25-1 combines with J gene TRBJ2-5; TRBD2 agrees at 10 bases. The sequenced sample was naive CD4+ T cells from blood. CDR3 nucleotide sequence: TGTGCCAGCAGTGAACTTACTAGCGGGACCCAAGAGACCCAGTACTTC. It translates to CASSELTSGTQETQYF. The full variable domain, its missing parts supplied by reference TRBV25-1 and TRBJ2-5, is EADIYQTPRYLVIGTGKKITLECSQTMGHDKMYWYQQDPGMELHLIHYSYGVNSTEKGDLSSESTVSRIRTEHFPLTLESARPSHTSQYLCASSELTSGTQETQYFGPGTRLLVL.